The 4 T cell receptor beta chains given below trace back to one sample, sequenced in a study of early T cells in non-severe SARS-CoV-2 infection. Using its own MiXCR run on the 5' RACE reads, TCRdb lists one record per CDR3 protein. This table holds roughly 100,000 distinct CDR3 sequences, 10% to 15% found once. The source material was whole blood, sampled at baseline. Source of these receptors: an adult who was a healthcare worker with PCR-confirmed SARS-CoV-2 infection or an uninfected control (not recorded which).

This clonotype was observed at least ten times. This chain joins TRBV7-9 and TRBJ2-1; D not certain. CDR3 length: 13 residues. V dropped 1 base and J dropped 8 bases, with 9 bases sitting between them. In germline, CDR1 is SEHNR, CDR2 FQNEAQ (reference sequence). CDR3 sequence (DNA): TGTGCCAGCAGCTTAGTGGTCGGCTATGAGCAGTTCTTC. This encodes CASSLVVGYEQFF. Full variable domain (outside the CDR3, taken from reference TRBV7-9 and TRBJ2-1): DTGVSQNPRHKITKRGQNVTFRCDPISEHNRLYWYRQTLGQGPEFLTYFQNEAQLEKSRLLSDRFSAERPKGSFSTLEIQRTEQGDSAMYLCASSLVVGYEQFFGPGTRLTVL.

The CDR3 is CASSFWAEGYGYTF. As DNA, the CDR3 is TGTGCCAGCAGCTTTTGGGCGGAGGGGTATGGCTACACCTTC. This sequence joins TRBV5-5 and TRBJ1-2; tentatively, D is TRBD1 (5 bases). The germline V and J ends were trimmed by 2 bases and 5 bases, with 13 bases remaining between them. CDR1 and CDR2 from the germline V gene are SGHKS and YYEKEE (reference sequence). The CDR3 sequence is 14 residues long.

This clonotype was seen many times. J is TRBJ1-1 and V is TRBV28; 7 nucleotides align to TRBD1. Losses at the gene ends were 6 bases for V and 4 bases for J; bases not matched to a gene: 8. Germline V CDR1 and CDR2: MDHEN, SYDVKM. The CDR3 covers 14 residues. This CDR3 is CASSFPRGPTEAFF. The CDR3 region has the DNA TGTGCCAGCAGCTTTCCAAGGGGGCCCACTGAAGCTTTCTTT.

This clonotype was observed at least ten times. The rearrangement links TRBV21-1 to TRBJ2-1; the DNA was not compared with TRBD2, the D call given in the table. TRBV21-1 is deemed a pseudogene. There are 14 residues in the CDR3. Here the CDR3 DNA reads TGTGCCAGCAGCAGTAAGCGGGAGAATAATGAGCAGTTCTTC. It yields the protein CASSSKRENNEQFF.